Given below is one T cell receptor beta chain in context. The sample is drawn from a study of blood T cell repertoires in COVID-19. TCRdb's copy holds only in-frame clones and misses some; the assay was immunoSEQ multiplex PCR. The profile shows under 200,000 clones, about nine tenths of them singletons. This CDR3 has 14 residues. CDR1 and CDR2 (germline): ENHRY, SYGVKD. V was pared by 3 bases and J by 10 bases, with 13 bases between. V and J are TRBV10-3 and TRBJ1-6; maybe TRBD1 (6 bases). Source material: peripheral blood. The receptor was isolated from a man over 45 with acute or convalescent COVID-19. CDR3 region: CAISEQGEWSPLHF. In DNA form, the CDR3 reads TGTGCCATCAGTGAACAGGGCGAATGGTCACCCCTCCACTTT.